The 29 T cell receptor beta chains reported below all come from one sample, sequenced in a study of a mutant IDH1 vaccine in newly diagnosed glioma. These receptors have no known antigen. Time point: week 23, last vaccination. Vaccinated patients received 300 ug of mutant IDH1 20-mer peptide per dose, with topical imiquimod. Some clones are missing from TCRdb's copy, which holds only in-frame ones; the method was immunoSEQ multiplex PCR. This sample has 52,000 or so clones, with 80% found just once. Material: PBMCs, obtained from a glioma patient whose treatment included an IDH1 peptide vaccine. The receptor set was obtained from a man aged 40-50 years with glioma.

In its sample, this clone was seen once. This rearrangement joins TRBV30 to TRBJ2-7; D could derive from TRBD1 or TRBD2 (6 bases each). The V end was cut by 0 bases, the J end by 7 bases, with 13 bases between. Looked up from germline, CDR1 is GTSNPN and CDR2 is SVGIG (reference sequence). There are 13 residues in the CDR3. The CDR3 loop is CAWSVGGPQEQYF. CDR3 sequence (DNA): TGTGCCTGGAGTGTAGGGGGGCCTCAGGAGCAGTACTTC.

The J gene is TRBJ2-5, the V gene TRBV29-1, with TRBD1 matching 9 bases. Germline V gene lookup returns CDR1 SQVTM and CDR2 ANQGSEA. The junction had 11 bases not matched to a gene; V was cut back by 4 bases and J by 5 bases. The CDR3 length is 15 residues. The CDR3 DNA follows: TGCAGCGTTGGGGGGGGACAGGGACAACCTGAGACCCAGTACTTC. Its protein is CSVGGGQGQPETQYF.

This chain joins TRBV30 and TRBJ2-5; tentatively, D is TRBD1 (6 bases). This CDR3 contains 12 residues. V dropped 4 bases and J dropped 5 bases, with 11 bases sitting between them. CDR1 GTSNPN and CDR2 SVGIG come from the germline V gene (reference sequence). The CDR3 coding sequence is TGTGCCTGGACCAGGGGCTTGGAGACCCAGTACTTC. As protein: CAWTRGLETQYF.

The chain combines TRBV6-5 with TRBJ1-5; 9 positions match TRBD1. This CDR3 has 15 residues. The germline V gene has CDR1 MNHEY and CDR2 SVGAGI. Trimming at V came to 2 bases and at J to 4 bases, leaving 3 bases not matched to a gene. The CDR3 loop reads CASSYRTGENQPQHF. CDR3 in DNA: TGTGCCAGCAGTTACAGGACAGGGGAGAATCAGCCCCAGCATTTT.

The chain is built from TRBV5-6 and TRBJ2-3, with D unresolved. The CDR3 is 14 amino acids. CDR1 is SGHDT and CDR2 is YYEEEE in the germline V gene. Trimming took off 4 bases at V and 1 base at J, with 10 bases between the two ends. The CDR3 DNA sequence: TGTGCCAGCAGCCCGGTGGGCGGCACAGATACGCAGTATTTT. This sequence encodes CASSPVGGTDTQYF.

V gene TRBV29-1 combines with J gene TRBJ2-7; perhaps TRBD2 as D (5 bases). The V gene's germline CDR1 is SQVTM and CDR2 ANQGSEA. Trimming took 4 bases from V and 2 from J, leaving 21 bases between them. The CDR3 consists of 16 residues. Here the CDR3 DNA reads TGCAGCGTTGTTGTCGGCTCCGCTCCGCGGGCCTACGAGCAGTACTTC. It encodes CSVVVGSAPRAYEQYF.

The chain recombines TRBV18 with TRBJ2-2; a weak D match, TRBD2 (5 bases). CDR3 length: 14 amino acids. Trimming shortened V by 0 bases and J by 5 bases, and 7 bases separated the two germline ends. Per the germline V gene, CDR1 is KGHSH and CDR2 is LQKENI. The CDR3 DNA follows: TGTGCCAGCTCACCACCGACGGGGACCGGGGAGCTGTTTTTT. Translated: CASSPPTGTGELFF. The variable domain in full, completed from reference TRBV18 and TRBJ2-2, reads NAGVMQNPRHLVRRRGQEARLRCSPMKGHSHVYWYRQLPEEGLKFMVYLQKENIIDESGMPKERFSAEFPKEGPSILRIQQVVRGDSAAYFCASSPPTGTGELFFGEGSRLTVL.

The chain recombines TRBV6-1 with TRBJ2-7, with D tentatively TRBD1 or TRBD2 (5 bases each). The CDR3 is made up of 14 amino acids. The germline CDR1 and CDR2 sequences are MNHNS and SASEGT. Trimming removed 9 bases from V and 3 bases from J, with 18 bases in between. DNA of the CDR3: TGTGCCAGTCAAATGGGGGATGTGTACTACGAGCAGTACTTC. Translated: CASQMGDVYYEQYF.

The chain has TRBV18 and TRBJ1-2; the D gene is possibly TRBD1 (6 bases). Germline V gene lookup returns CDR1 KGHSH and CDR2 LQKENI. V was cut by 3 bases and J by 7 bases, with 18 bases left in between. The CDR3 spans 15 residues. The CDR3 reads CASSPTVAGVGGYTF. In nucleotides, the CDR3 is TGTGCCAGCTCACCGACTGTGGCAGGGGTTGGTGGCTACACCTTC.

The chain recombines TRBV18 with TRBJ1-5, with a weak D call TRBD1 (6 bases). This CDR3 region has 16 residues. Looked up from germline, CDR1 is KGHSH and CDR2 is LQKENI. V was cut by 3 bases and J by 6 bases, with 18 bases left in between. The CDR3 bases are TGTGCCAGCTCACCCTCGGCGGCAGGGGCCAGTCAGCCCCAGCATTTT. It translates to CASSPSAAGASQPQHF.

V is TRBV7-2 and J is TRBJ2-7, with TRBD2 matching over 11 bases. Unmatched junction bases numbered 6, after V lost 5 bases and J lost 3 bases. CDR3 length equals 15 residues. Per the germline V gene, CDR1 is SGHTA and CDR2 is FQGNSA. The CDR3 DNA follows: TGTGCCAGCAGCCTTCTAGCGGGGGGCAACTACGAGCAGTACTTC. It codes for CASSLLAGGNYEQYF.

This clone was counted between two and nine times. The DNA of the CDR3 is TGCGCCAGCAGCGAGGGGACGGCTGGAAACACCATATATTTT. The encoded protein is CASSEGTAGNTIYF. V and J are TRBV5-1 and TRBJ1-3; D possibly corresponds to TRBD1 (5 bases). Looked up from germline, CDR1 is SGHRS and CDR2 is YFSETQ. CDR3 size: 14 residues. Trimming stripped 4 bases from V and 2 bases from J, with 10 bases between.

This chain joins TRBV6-1 and TRBJ2-5, with TRBD1 identical over 9 bases. From germline, CDR1 is MNHNS and CDR2 SASEGT. The CDR3 is 16 residues long. With 0 bases clipped from V and 4 bases from J, the junction kept 6 bases outside the gene matches. This CDR3 is CASSEAGQGVRETQYF. The CDR3 nucleotides read TGTGCCAGCAGTGAAGCGGGACAGGGCGTGCGAGAGACCCAGTACTTC.

This clone appeared a single time. V usage is TRBV7-9 and J usage is TRBJ2-5, with 12 bases that match TRBD2. The junction had 3 bases not matched to a gene; V was cut back by 5 bases and J by 2 bases. The germline V gene encodes CDR1 SEHNR and CDR2 FQNEAQ (reference sequence). The CDR3 extends over 15 amino acids. The chain's CDR3 is CASSETSGGQETQYF. In DNA form, the CDR3 reads TGTGCCAGCAGCGAAACTAGCGGGGGGCAAGAGACCCAGTACTTC.

This rearrangement joins TRBV5-1 to TRBJ2-7, with 8 bases aligning to TRBD1. The CDR3 sequence is 13 residues long. V shed 0 bases and J 9 bases; nucleotides not matched to a gene: 5. Germline V gene sequence: CDR1 SGHRS, CDR2 YFSETQ. CDR3 sequence (DNA): TGCGCCAGCAGCTTGGGTGGACAGGGCCCGCAGTACTTC. Translation gives CASSLGGQGPQYF. The whole variable domain, filled in from reference TRBV5-1 and TRBJ2-7, reads KAGVTQTPRYLIKTRGQQVTLSCSPISGHRSVSWYQQTPGQGLQFLFEYFSETQRNKGNFPGRFSGRQFSNSRSEMNVSTLELGDSALYLCASSLGGQGPQYFGPGTRLTVT.

The gene calls are TRBV19 and TRBJ2-3; D may match TRBD1 or TRBD2 (6 bases each). Looked up from germline, CDR1 is LNHDA and CDR2 is SQIVND (reference sequence). The CDR3 consists of 15 residues. V lost 7 bases and J 4 bases, leaving 18 bases between the germline ends. CDR3 loop: CASTLGGLDSDTQYF. The CDR3 bases are TGTGCCAGTACCCTAGGGGGACTGGATTCAGATACGCAGTATTTT.

This clone was detected a few times. V gene TRBV7-2 combines with J gene TRBJ2-7; a weak D match, TRBD1 (5 bases). V was trimmed by 5 bases and J by 7 bases, leaving 15 bases between them. The CDR3 spans 13 residues. The germline V gene has CDR1 SGHTA and CDR2 FQGNSA. CDR3 nucleotides: TGTGCCAGCAGCAACAGGTTACTGGGGGAGCAGTACTTC. Translated: CASSNRLLGEQYF. Combining the CDR3 with reference TRBV7-2 and TRBJ2-7 gives the whole variable domain GAGVSQSPSNKVTEKGKDVELRCDPISGHTALYWYRQSLGQGLEFLIYFQGNSAPDKSGLPSDRFSAERTGGSVSTLTIQRTQQEDSAVYLCASSNRLLGEQYFGPGTRLTVT.

This clone showed up just once. V usage is TRBV6-5 and J usage is TRBJ1-3; 7 nucleotides line up with TRBD1. This CDR3 has 16 residues. Germline-derived CDR1 and CDR2 are MNHEY and SVGAGI. Trimming at V came to 3 bases and at J to 0 bases, leaving 5 bases not matched to a gene. The CDR3 sequence is CASSYRGTDSGNTIYF. Written as DNA, the CDR3 is TGTGCCAGCAGTTATAGGGGGACAGACTCTGGAAACACCATATATTTT.

J is TRBJ1-4 and V is TRBV9, with D perhaps matching TRBD1 (6 bases). The length of the CDR3 is 16 residues. Germline V gene data show CDR1 as SGDLS and CDR2 as YYNGEE. V lost 0 bases and J 5 bases, leaving 14 bases between the germline ends. The CDR3 here is CASSVGGGTRNEKLFF. As DNA, the CDR3 is TGTGCCAGCAGCGTAGGAGGGGGAACAAGGAATGAAAAACTGTTTTTT.

The rearrangement links TRBV12-5 to TRBJ1-1; TRBD1 aligns across 9 bases. This CDR3 comprises 14 residues. With 7 bases clipped from V and 5 bases from J, the junction kept 8 bases outside the gene matches. The germline gives CDR1 LGHNT, CDR2 FRNRAP. Written as DNA, the CDR3 is TGTGCTAGTGCCTTACAGGGGGCTGGAACTGAAGCTTTCTTT. Residues: CASALQGAGTEAFF.

The V gene is TRBV27, the J gene TRBJ2-1; 15 bases are shared with TRBD2. There are 17 residues in the CDR3. Germline CDR1 is MNHEY and CDR2 is SMNVEV (reference sequence). The V and J ends lost 8 bases and 0 bases, in that order; junction bases with no gene match: 5. CDR3 nucleotides: TGTGCCAGCGGGACTAGCGGGGGGAAGAGCTCCTACAATGAGCAGTTCTTC. Amino acids: CASGTSGGKSSYNEQFF.

This clone was recorded once. This chain joins TRBV10-3 and TRBJ1-1; no clear D gene. V was clipped by 4 bases and J by 3 bases, with 15 bases between them. CDR1 is ENHRY and CDR2 is SYGVKD in the germline V gene. The length of the CDR3 is 15 residues. The CDR3 loop reads CAISVKGPWDTEAFF. In DNA, the CDR3 is TGTGCCATCAGTGTTAAGGGTCCGTGGGACACTGAAGCTTTCTTT.

J is TRBJ1-3 and V is TRBV6-5; D uncertain. V shed 0 bases and J shed 0 bases, with 9 bases lying between them. Germline V gene data show CDR1 as MNHEY and CDR2 as SVGAGI. The CDR3 loop spans 16 amino acids. This CDR3 reads CASSYSGFTSGNTIYF. The CDR3 nucleotides read TGTGCCAGCAGTTACTCAGGGTTTACCTCTGGAAACACCATATATTTT.

The chain recombines TRBV2 with TRBJ1-2; possibly TRBD1 for D (6 bases). With 4 bases removed from V and 6 bases from J, the gap between germline ends came to 9 bases. CDR1 is SNHLY, CDR2 FYNNEI, per germline. This CDR3 contains 12 residues. The CDR3 loop is CASSGAGDGYTF. In DNA form, the CDR3 reads TGTGCCAGCAGTGGGGCAGGGGATGGCTACACCTTC.

J is TRBJ2-7 and V is TRBV19, with 8 bases that match TRBD1. The germline CDR1 and CDR2 sequences are LNHDA and SQIVND (reference sequence). CDR3 length equals 15 residues. J gave up 3 bases and V 6 bases, and 10 bases lay outside the gene matches. CDR3 residues: CASSWGTGTYYEQYF. In DNA form, the CDR3 reads TGTGCCAGTAGCTGGGGGACAGGAACCTACTACGAGCAGTACTTC.

This clone occurred a few times. V gene TRBV19 combines with J gene TRBJ1-1; 8 nucleotides line up with TRBD1. Germline V CDR1 and CDR2: LNHDA, SQIVND (reference sequence). V was pared by 2 bases and J by 6 bases, with 5 bases of the junction left unmatched. CDR3 length: 14 amino acids. The CDR3 is CASSIQGAGPEAFF. The CDR3 DNA is TGTGCCAGTAGTATACAGGGGGCCGGTCCTGAAGCTTTCTTT. Using reference TRBV19 and TRBJ1-1 for the parts outside the CDR3, the full variable domain is DGGITQSPKYLFRKEGQNVTLSCEQNLNHDAMYWYRQDPGQGLRLIYYSQIVNDFQKGDIAEGYSVSREKKESFPLTVTSAQKNPTAFYLCASSIQGAGPEAFFGQGTRLTVV.

V is TRBV9 and J is TRBJ1-2, with D perhaps matching TRBD1 (5 bases). CDR1 SGDLS and CDR2 YYNGEE come from the germline V gene. Trimming took off 0 bases at V and 5 bases at J, with 11 bases between the two ends. The CDR3 is 14 amino acids. Here the CDR3 reads CASSVAEGLYGYTF. CDR3 in DNA: TGTGCCAGCAGCGTAGCGGAGGGGCTGTATGGCTACACCTTC.

The chain carries TRBV7-8 and TRBJ1-5; unclear D gene. This CDR3 comprises 15 residues. V was clipped by 5 bases and J by 2 bases, with 13 bases between them. The germline V gene encodes CDR1 SGHVS and CDR2 FQNEAQ. Here the CDR3 reads CASSLDWAGNQPQHF. DNA for the CDR3: TGTGCCAGCAGCCTGGACTGGGCTGGCAATCAGCCCCAGCATTTT.

This clone has only one observation. The chain recombines TRBV6-5 with TRBJ1-2; no definite D call. The V gene's germline CDR1 is MNHEY and CDR2 SVGAGI. V lost 0 bases and J 7 bases, leaving 6 bases between the germline ends. The CDR3 runs to 12 residues. The CDR3 protein is CASSYSKGGYTF. The CDR3 DNA sequence: TGTGCCAGCAGTTACTCCAAGGGTGGCTACACCTTC.